The 14 T cell receptor beta chains listed next were all sequenced from one sample in a study of low-dose radiotherapy and immunotherapy resistance in tumors. Documented time point: after trial treatment. Treatment of the sample: LDRT plus nivolumab, ipilimumab, low-dose cyclophosphamide and aspirin (RACIN trial). TRAV- and TRBV-specific primers were used for first-strand cDNA, which covered alpha and beta chains. With a V-primer adapter and a constant-region primer, TCRs were amplified for around 21 PCR cycles. In TCRdb, the reads were re-called with MiXCR into one record per CDR3 protein. The table has around 60,000 distinct CDR3 sequences, 20% to 25% seen once. This material consisted of PBMCs, taken after low-dose radiotherapy plus immunotherapy. The receptors stem from a male donor with prostate cancer.

There are a few counts of this clonotype. One end of the junction varies from germline; a read error may be responsible. This sequence joins TRBV7-2 and TRBJ2-5; D remains unclear. The CDR3 loop spans 12 amino acids. From germline, CDR1 is SGHTA and CDR2 FQGNSA. CDR3 sequence (DNA): TGTGCCAGCAGCCTAAACCAAAAGACCCAGTACTTC. It specifies CASSLNQKTQYF.

A note on this clonotype: A far larger clone is a single base away, which makes a read error likely. The rearrangement joins TRBV11-2 to TRBJ2-1, with 8 bases matching TRBD1. V dropped 1 base and J dropped 10; count of bases not matched to a gene: 12. CDR1 SGHAT and CDR2 FQNNGV come from the germline V gene. The CDR3 sequence is 16 residues long. The CDR3 here is CASSLVGTGHSAEQFF. The CDR3 nucleotides are TGTGCCAGCAGCTTAGTGGGGACAGGACATAGTGCCGAGCAGTTCTTC.

This clonotype was observed many times. This rearrangement joins TRBV29-1 to TRBJ2-3; TRBD2 matches 8 bases. The CDR3 contains 13 residues. Germline V gives CDR1 SQVTM, CDR2 ANQGSEA. J lost 4 bases, V lost 4 bases, and 4 bases had no gene match. CDR3 amino acids: CSVVTGGPDTQYF. CDR3 nucleotide sequence: TGCAGCGTTGTCACGGGAGGGCCAGATACGCAGTATTTT.

As concerns this clonotype: One base separates it from a far larger clone, so it is likely a read error. V and J are TRBV28 and TRBJ2-7, with 9 bases matching TRBD2. The length of the CDR3 is 14 residues. From germline, CDR1 is MDHEN and CDR2 SYDVKM. V lost 3 bases, J lost 2 bases, and 2 bases stayed unmatched. The CDR3 coding sequence is TGTGCCAGCAGTTTCGGCGGGAGGGCCTACGAGCAGTACTTC. It codes for CASSFGGRAYEQYF.

The table lists this clonotype with many counts. This sequence joins TRBV30 and TRBJ2-3, with 7 bases fitting TRBD2. CDR1 GTSNPN and CDR2 SVGIG come from the germline V gene (reference sequence). Losses at the gene ends were 5 bases for V and 4 bases for J; bases not matched to a gene: 3. The CDR3 consists of 12 residues. The CDR3 sequence is CAWAGVADTQYF. The CDR3 DNA reads as TGTGCCTGGGCGGGAGTGGCAGATACGCAGTATTTT.

The rearrangement uses TRBV4-2 and TRBJ2-7; 14 nucleotides match TRBD2. The CDR3 is made up of 17 amino acids. The V segment lost 0 bases and the J segment 0 bases; nucleotides outside the gene matches: 1. Looked up from germline, CDR1 is LGHNA and CDR2 is YNFKEQ. The CDR3 sequence: CASSQETSGGASYEQYF. CDR3 bases: TGTGCCAGCAGCCAAGAGACTAGCGGGGGGGCCTCCTACGAGCAGTACTTC.

This clonotype was observed at least ten times. This chain connects TRBV2 to TRBJ2-6; D unclear. Trimming removed 3 bases at V and 2 bases at J, with 11 bases between. The CDR3 has 16 residues. Germline CDR1 is SNHLY and CDR2 is FYNNEI. DNA for the CDR3: TGTGCCAGCAGTGAGTTTCGGACGGCTGGGGCCAACGTCCTGACTTTC. It is translated as CASSEFRTAGANVLTF.

This clonotype was seen ten or more times. The chain is built from TRBV15 and TRBJ1-1; D is undetermined. The CDR3 is made up of 13 amino acids. With 0 bases removed from V and 5 bases from J, the gap between germline ends came to 7 bases. Germline V gene data show CDR1 as LNHNV and CDR2 as YYDKDF (reference sequence). CDR3 sequence (DNA): TGTGCCACCAGCAGAGAGGGTTTTACTGAAGCTTTCTTT. Protein: CATSREGFTEAFF.

This clonotype has a count of ten or more. The chain has TRBV7-3 and TRBJ2-1, with 12 positions matching TRBD2. Germline values: CDR1 SGHTA, CDR2 FQGTGA. Germline trimming cut 4 bases from V and 7 bases from J; bases unmatched to any gene: 5. The CDR3 totals 15 residues. The CDR3 reads CASSSRLAGDNEQFF. DNA for the CDR3: TGTGCCAGCAGCTCTAGACTAGCGGGGGATAATGAGCAGTTCTTC.

This clonotype showed up many times. This chain links TRBV30 with TRBJ2-7; tentatively, D is TRBD1 or TRBD2 (5 bases each). Germline-derived CDR1 and CDR2 are GTSNPN and SVGIG (reference sequence). The length of the CDR3 is 12 residues. V was pared by 5 bases and J by 5 bases, with 13 bases between. The CDR3 loop reads CAWQPGTNEQYF. In DNA, the CDR3 is TGTGCCTGGCAACCCGGGACCAACGAGCAGTACTTC.

This clonotype appeared many times. The rearrangement links TRBV6-5 to TRBJ2-5; 13 nucleotides match TRBD2. The CDR3 contains 15 residues. The germline CDR1 and CDR2 sequences are MNHEY and SVGAGI. The ends lost 2 bases at V and 7 bases at J; junction bases unmatched: 4. The CDR3 DNA sequence: TGTGCCAGCAGTTACGGAACTAGCGGGAGGGTGACCCAGTACTTC. Its translation is CASSYGTSGRVTQYF.

The chain is built from TRBV7-2 and TRBJ2-3, with 11 bases fitting TRBD2. V shed 5 bases, J shed 4 bases, and the junction held 8 bases outside the gene matches. Germline lookup yields CDR1 SGHTA and CDR2 FQGNSA. CDR3 length: 16 residues. DNA of the CDR3: TGTGCCAGCAGCCTCAGTAGCGGGGGGGCCCCAGATACGCAGTATTTT. The encoded protein is CASSLSSGGAPDTQYF.

Only a few counts were recorded for this clonotype. The rearrangement links TRBV5-4 to TRBJ2-1; possibly TRBD1 or TRBD2 for D (5 bases each). The V and J ends lost 4 bases and 7 bases respectively, with 18 bases between them. The CDR3 sequence is 15 residues long. The germline gives CDR1 SGHNT, CDR2 YYREEE (reference sequence). Here the CDR3 DNA reads TGTGCCAGCAGCCCAGGATCAAGCTGGGGGAATGAGCAGTTCTTC. It is translated as CASSPGSSWGNEQFF.

This clonotype was counted at least ten times. This chain joins TRBV20-1 and TRBJ2-1; TRBD2 is a possible D gene (5 bases). This CDR3 has 13 residues. V shed 6 bases and J shed 6 bases, with 15 bases lying between them. Germline V gene data show CDR1 as DFQATT and CDR2 as SNEGSKA (reference sequence). The CDR3 DNA follows: TGCAGTGCCAGTCGAGAGCGGTTCAATGAGCAGTTCTTC. Amino acids: CSASRERFNEQFF.